The 10 T cell receptor beta chains presented below share a single source sample, sequenced in a study of cytomegalovirus exposure and HLA in healthy donors. Clones were sequenced by immunoSEQ multiplex PCR, and TCRdb holds only the in-frame ones, with some missing. Of about 150,000 clones listed, around 90% were seen once; the top ten hold 4.5%. Sequencing was performed on PBMCs. The receptors were sampled from a man between 18 and 29 years old in good health and CMV-seropositive.

The gene calls are TRBV30 and TRBJ2-3; D possibly corresponds to TRBD2 (7 bases). Trimming stripped 0 bases from V and 4 bases from J, with 17 bases between. The CDR3 totals 16 residues. CDR1 GTSNPN and CDR2 SVGIG come from the germline V gene (reference sequence). The DNA of the CDR3 is TGTGCCTGGAGTGTACTTAGGGGGGGGAGTTCAGATACGCAGTATTTT. This codes for CAWSVLRGGSSDTQYF.

The DNA for the CDR3 is TGTGCCTGGAGTCCCGACAGCTATGGCTACACCTTC. Encoded protein: CAWSPDSYGYTF. The V and J genes are TRBV30 and TRBJ1-2; tentative D call: TRBD1 (5 bases). The CDR3 length is 12 residues. Deletions cut 2 bases from V and 4 bases from J, with 8 bases between. The germline gives CDR1 GTSNPN, CDR2 SVGIG (reference sequence). Using reference TRBV30 and TRBJ1-2 for the parts outside the CDR3, the full variable domain is SQTIHQWPATLVQPVGSPLSLECTVEGTSNPNLYWYRQAAGRGLQLLFYSVGIGQISSEVPQNLSASRPQDRQFILSSKKLLLSDSGFYLCAWSPDSYGYTFGSGTRLTVV.

The V call is TRBV28, the J call TRBJ2-7; a possible D gene is TRBD2 (5 bases). This CDR3 has 15 residues. Deletions cut 3 bases from V and 1 base from J, with 13 bases between. Germline values: CDR1 MDHEN, CDR2 SYDVKM. Here the CDR3 reads CASSFTSPGSYEQYF. CDR3 nucleotides: TGTGCCAGCAGTTTCACTAGTCCGGGGTCCTACGAGCAGTACTTC. The whole variable domain, filled in from reference TRBV28 and TRBJ2-7, reads DVKVTQSSRYLVKRTGEKVFLECVQDMDHENMFWYRQDPGLGLRLIYFSYDVKMKEKGDIPEGYSVSREKKERFSLILESASTNQTSMYLCASSFTSPGSYEQYFGPGTRLTVT.

The chain employs TRBV4-1 and TRBJ2-7, with TRBD1 matching over 7 bases. CDR1 MGHRA and CDR2 YSYEKL come from the germline V gene. CDR3 length: 15 amino acids. The V segment lost 4 bases and the J segment 1 base; nucleotides outside the gene matches: 7. In nucleotides, the CDR3 is TGCGCCAGCAGCCTAACAGGGGTAGGGTCCTACGAGCAGTACTTC. Its protein product is CASSLTGVGSYEQYF.

This chain connects TRBV7-6 to TRBJ2-7; D call uncertain. The CDR3 is made up of 13 amino acids. Germline V gene lookup returns CDR1 SGHVS and CDR2 FNYEAQ. The ends were cut back, 4 bases at V and 2 bases at J, with 9 bases in the middle. CDR3 bases: TGTGCCAGCAGCTCCACAGAGACCTACGAGCAGTACTTC. Translating gives CASSSTETYEQYF.

The rearrangement links TRBV2 to TRBJ2-1; perhaps TRBD2 as D (7 bases). The CDR3 totals 13 residues. V was trimmed by 1 base and J by 14 bases, leaving 15 bases between them. Germline loops: CDR1 SNHLY, CDR2 FYNNEI. The CDR3 spells CASSEGGGGAKFF. The CDR3 DNA sequence: TGTGCCAGCAGTGAAGGAGGTGGGGGGGCGAAGTTCTTC. The variable domain in full, with the rest retrieved from reference TRBV2 and TRBJ2-1, is EPEVTQTPSHQVTQMGQEVILRCVPISNHLYFYWYRQILGQKVEFLVSFYNNEISEKSEIFDDQFSVERPDGSNFTLKIRSTKLEDSAMYFCASSEGGGGAKFFGPGTRLTVL.

V gene TRBV7-2 combines with J gene TRBJ2-4; D is possibly TRBD1 (6 bases). The germline V and J ends were trimmed by 10 bases and 8 bases, with 12 bases remaining between them. CDR3 length: 11 amino acids. Germline V lookup: CDR1 SGHTA, CDR2 FQGNSA. The DNA for the CDR3 is TGTGCCATTCCCGAGGGGGACATTCAGTACTTC. This codes for CAIPEGDIQYF. Full variable domain (outside the CDR3, taken from reference TRBV7-2 and TRBJ2-4): GAGVSQSPSNKVTEKGKDVELRCDPISGHTALYWYRQSLGQGLEFLIYFQGNSAPDKSGLPSDRFSAERTGGSVSTLTIQRTQQEDSAVYLCAIPEGDIQYFGAGTRLSVL.

This chain joins TRBV9 and TRBJ1-5; tentatively, D is TRBD1 (5 bases). Germline lookup yields CDR1 SGDLS and CDR2 YYNGEE. The CDR3 covers 15 residues. Deletions cut 0 bases from V and 6 bases from J, with 13 bases between. CDR3 amino acids: CASSVGYGGGQPQHF. In DNA form, the CDR3 reads TGTGCCAGCAGCGTAGGATACGGGGGTGGTCAGCCCCAGCATTTT.

This clone was recorded many times. The chain is built from TRBV6-6 and TRBJ1-5; D call uncertain. The CDR3 covers 14 residues. Germline CDR1 reads MNHNY; CDR2 reads SVGAGI (reference sequence). The V gene lost 3 bases and the J gene lost 3 bases, with 9 bases spanning the gap. The DNA for the CDR3 is TGTGCCAGCAGTTATATCCCTTCCAATCAGCCCCAGCATTTT. Translated, it gives CASSYIPSNQPQHF.

This chain joins TRBV7-9 and TRBJ2-1; maybe TRBD2 (5 bases). The CDR3 spans 16 residues. V lost 1 base, J lost 8 bases, and 18 bases lay in between. The germline V gene encodes CDR1 SEHNR and CDR2 FQNEAQ (reference sequence). CDR3 region: CASSLVFREAGDEQFF. The CDR3 nucleotides read TGTGCCAGCAGCTTAGTTTTCCGGGAAGCTGGGGATGAGCAGTTCTTC.